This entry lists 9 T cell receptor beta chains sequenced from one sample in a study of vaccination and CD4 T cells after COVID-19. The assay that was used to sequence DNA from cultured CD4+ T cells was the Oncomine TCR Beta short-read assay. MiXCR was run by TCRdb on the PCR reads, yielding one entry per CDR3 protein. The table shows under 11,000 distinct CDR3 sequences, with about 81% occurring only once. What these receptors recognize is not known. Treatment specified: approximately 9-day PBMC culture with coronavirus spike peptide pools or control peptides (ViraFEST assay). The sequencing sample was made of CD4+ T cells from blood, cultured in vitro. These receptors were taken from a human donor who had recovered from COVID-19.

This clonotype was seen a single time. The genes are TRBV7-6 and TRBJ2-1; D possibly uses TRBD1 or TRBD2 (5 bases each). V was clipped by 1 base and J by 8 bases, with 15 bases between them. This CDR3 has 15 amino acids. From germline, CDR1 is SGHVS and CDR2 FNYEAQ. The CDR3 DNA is TGTGCCAGCAGCTTAGTGGGACCTAGGGACGATGAGCAGTTCTTC. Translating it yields CASSLVGPRDDEQFF.

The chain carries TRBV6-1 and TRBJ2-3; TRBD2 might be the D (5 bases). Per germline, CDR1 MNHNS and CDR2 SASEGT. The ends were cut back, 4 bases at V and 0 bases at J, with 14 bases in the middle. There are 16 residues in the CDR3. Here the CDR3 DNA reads TGTGCCAGCAGTGCCGGACTCTACTCTAGCACAGATACGCAGTATTTT. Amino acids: CASSAGLYSSTDTQYF.

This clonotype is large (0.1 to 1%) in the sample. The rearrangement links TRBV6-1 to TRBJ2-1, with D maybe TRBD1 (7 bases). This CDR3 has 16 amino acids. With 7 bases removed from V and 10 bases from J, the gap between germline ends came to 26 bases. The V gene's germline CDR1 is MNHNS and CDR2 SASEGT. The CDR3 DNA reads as TGTGCCAGCACCCCCCTCGGAGGGGGCGGAACCCAAGAGCAGTTCTTC. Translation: CASTPLGGGGTQEQFF.

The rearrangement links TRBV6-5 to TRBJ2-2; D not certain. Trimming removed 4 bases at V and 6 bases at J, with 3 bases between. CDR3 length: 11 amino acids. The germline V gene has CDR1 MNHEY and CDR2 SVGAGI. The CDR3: CASSLPGELFF. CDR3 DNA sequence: TGTGCCAGCAGTTTGCCCGGGGAGCTGTTTTTT.

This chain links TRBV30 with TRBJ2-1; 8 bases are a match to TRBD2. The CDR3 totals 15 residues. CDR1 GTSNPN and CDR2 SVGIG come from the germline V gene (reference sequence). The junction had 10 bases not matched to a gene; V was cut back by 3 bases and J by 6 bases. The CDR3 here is CAWRPSGLVGNEQFF. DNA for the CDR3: TGTGCCTGGAGACCCTCGGGACTAGTTGGCAATGAGCAGTTCTTC. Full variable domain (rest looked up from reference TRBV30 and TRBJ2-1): SQTIHQWPATLVQPVGSPLSLECTVEGTSNPNLYWYRQAAGRGLQLLFYSVGIGQISSEVPQNLSASRPQDRQFILSSKKLLLSDSGFYLCAWRPSGLVGNEQFFGPGTRLTVL.

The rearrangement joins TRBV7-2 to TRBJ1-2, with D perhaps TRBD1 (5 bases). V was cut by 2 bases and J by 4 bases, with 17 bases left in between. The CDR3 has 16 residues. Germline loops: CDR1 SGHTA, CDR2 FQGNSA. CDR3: CASSLSFQGGAYGYTF. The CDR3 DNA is TGTGCCAGCAGCTTAAGTTTCCAGGGCGGAGCCTATGGCTACACCTTC.

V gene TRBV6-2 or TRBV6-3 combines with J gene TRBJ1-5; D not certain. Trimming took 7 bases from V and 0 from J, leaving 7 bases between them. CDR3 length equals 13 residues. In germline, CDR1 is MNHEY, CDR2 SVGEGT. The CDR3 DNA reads TGTGCCAGCAAGGCAGTTAGCAATCAGCCCCAGCATTTT. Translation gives CASKAVSNQPQHF.

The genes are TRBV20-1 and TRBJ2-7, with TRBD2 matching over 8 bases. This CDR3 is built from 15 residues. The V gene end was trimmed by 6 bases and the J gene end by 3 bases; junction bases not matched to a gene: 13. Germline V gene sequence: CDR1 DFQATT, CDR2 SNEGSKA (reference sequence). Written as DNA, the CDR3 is TGCAGTGCAAGAAAGGGCGGGACTAGTTTCTACGAGCAGTACTTC. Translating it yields CSARKGGTSFYEQYF.

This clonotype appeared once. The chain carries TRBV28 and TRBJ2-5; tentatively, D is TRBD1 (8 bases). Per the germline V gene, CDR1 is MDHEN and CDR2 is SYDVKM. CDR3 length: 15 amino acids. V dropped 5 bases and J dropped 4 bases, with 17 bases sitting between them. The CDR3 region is CASSVHRGRGETQYF. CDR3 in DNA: TGTGCCAGCAGTGTGCACAGGGGGAGGGGAGAGACCCAGTACTTC. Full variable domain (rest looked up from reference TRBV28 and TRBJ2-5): DVKVTQSSRYLVKRTGEKVFLECVQDMDHENMFWYRQDPGLGLRLIYFSYDVKMKEKGDIPEGYSVSREKKERFSLILESASTNQTSMYLCASSVHRGRGETQYFGPGTRLLVL.